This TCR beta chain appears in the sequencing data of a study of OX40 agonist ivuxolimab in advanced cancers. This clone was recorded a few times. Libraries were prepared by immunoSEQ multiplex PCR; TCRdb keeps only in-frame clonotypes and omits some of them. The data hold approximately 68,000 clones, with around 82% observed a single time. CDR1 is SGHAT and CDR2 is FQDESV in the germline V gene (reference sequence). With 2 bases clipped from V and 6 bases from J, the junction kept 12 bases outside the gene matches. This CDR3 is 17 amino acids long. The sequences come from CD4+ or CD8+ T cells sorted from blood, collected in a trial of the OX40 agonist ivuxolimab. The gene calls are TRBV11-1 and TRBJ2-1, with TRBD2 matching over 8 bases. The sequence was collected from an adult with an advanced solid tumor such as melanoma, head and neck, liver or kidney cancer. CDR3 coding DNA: TGTGCCAGCAGCTTAAGCCGAAACCGGGGGGGCATCAATGAGCAGTTCTTC. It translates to CASSLSRNRGGINEQFF.